This TCR beta chain comes out of a study of identifying expanded T cells in peripheral blood. Regarding the study as a whole: Variance in clone template counts between roughly 2-week samples significantly increased with total template count across all healthy donors.

Of note for this clone: Its antigen is as yet unknown.

Trimming pared 5 bases from V and 0 bases from J, leaving 11 bases between. Germline values: CDR1 WNHNN, CDR2 SYGVQD (reference sequence). The CDR3 consists of 15 residues. The data were produced by immunoSEQ multiplex PCR, yet TCRdb's version contains in-frame clones alone and is incomplete. This sample carries under 100,000 clones, approximately 85% of them seen once, and the ten largest clones take around 4.3%. Sample: blood. This rearrangement joins TRBV10-1 to TRBJ2-1; D is possibly TRBD1 (5 bases). This clonotype was sampled from a person aged 18 to 70 in good health. CDR3 amino acids: CASSPGSGSYNEQFF. The CDR3 bases are TGCGCCAGCAGTCCAGGGTCGGGCTCCTACAATGAGCAGTTCTTC.